This T cell receptor (beta chain) comes out of a study of response to subunit inactivated influenza vaccine. This clonotype was detected a few times. MiXCR, applied by TCRdb to the RT-PCR reads, yields one record per CDR3 protein. The data show about 540,000 distinct CDR3 sequences, with under 25% seen just once and approximately 2.9% held by the top ten. CDR3 size: 13 residues. V was trimmed by 2 bases and J by 3 bases, leaving 7 bases between them. In addition, the sample was reused for a study of T cells expressing NK-cell markers. That work adds: Scientists made TCR beta cDNA using 5'RACE template switching with UMIs.

The sequence came from a man in his fifties who received an inactivated influenza vaccine. Sequenced here: CD4+ T cells sorted from PBMCs, sampled roughly 12 days after vaccination. The V and J genes are TRBV12-3 or TRBV12-4 and TRBJ1-2, with D maybe TRBD1 (5 bases). CDR3 sequence: CASSLSGHYGYTF. CDR3 nucleotide sequence: TGTGCCAGCAGTTTATCAGGGCACTATGGCTACACCTTC.